This TCR beta chain was retrieved from a study of T-cell memory formation after mild COVID-19. Regarding the study as a whole: Memory sampled before infection contained some responding clones, suggesting cross-reactive memory joined. Whereas later expanders leaned CD4+, clones contracting day 15 to 85 showed a balanced CD4/CD8 makeup.

TCRdb analysed the 5' RACE reads with MiXCR anew, one entry per CDR3 protein. This sample has a few hundred thousand distinct CDR3 sequences; roughly 19% occur once, and the top ten carry around 23%. Germline CDR1 MNHNY, CDR2 SVGAGI (reference sequence). This CDR3 spans 16 amino acids. Trimming cost V 4 bases and J 3 bases, with 18 bases left between them. Regarding this clonotype: No antigen is known for it.

Sequenced material: PBMCs or a T cell subset sorted from them (not recorded which). The receptor was derived from a man between 18 and 29 years old who had mild COVID-19 (a few samples of this study predate the infection). Cell type and time point are not known. The chain is built from TRBV6-6 and TRBJ1-1; D is possibly TRBD1 (6 bases). In nucleotides, the CDR3 is TGTGCCAGCAGTTTGCCGGACGGGGGGGCCCACACTGAAGCTTTCTTT. This encodes CASSLPDGGAHTEAFF.